This TCR beta chain was sequenced in a study of STAT5B mutations in CD4+ large granular lymphocyte leukemia. The table lists this clone with a few counts. Sequenced by immunoSEQ multiplex PCR; TCRdb stores in-frame clones only, minus some. Of about 30,000 clones in the sample, 78% were seen once. The CDR3 loop spans 16 amino acids. CDR1 is LGHNA, CDR2 YSLEER, per germline. V shed 0 bases and J 5 bases; nucleotides not matched to a gene: 7. The J gene is TRBJ2-5, the V gene TRBV4-3; 9 nucleotides agree with TRBD1. The TCR comes from a human donor in good health. Sequences were obtained from CD4+ T cells from blood buffy coats. CDR3 region: CASSQDVGQGTETQYF. The DNA for the CDR3 is TGCGCCAGCAGCCAAGACGTAGGACAGGGGACCGAGACCCAGTACTTC.